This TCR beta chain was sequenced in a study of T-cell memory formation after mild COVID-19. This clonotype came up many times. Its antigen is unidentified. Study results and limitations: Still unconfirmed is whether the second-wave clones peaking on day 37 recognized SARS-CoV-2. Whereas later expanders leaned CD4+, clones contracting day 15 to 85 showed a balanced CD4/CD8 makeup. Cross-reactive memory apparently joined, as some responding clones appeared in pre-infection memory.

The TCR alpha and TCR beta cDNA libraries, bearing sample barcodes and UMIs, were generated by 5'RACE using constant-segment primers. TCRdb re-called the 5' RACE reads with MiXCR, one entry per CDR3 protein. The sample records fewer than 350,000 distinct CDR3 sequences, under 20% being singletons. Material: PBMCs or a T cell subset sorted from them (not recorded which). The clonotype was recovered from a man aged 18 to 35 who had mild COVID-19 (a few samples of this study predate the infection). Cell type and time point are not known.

The CDR3 DNA reads TGTGCCAGCAGTTTGCGGGGTGACTATGGCTACACCTTC. Protein: CASSLRGDYGYTF. The V call is TRBV12-3 or TRBV12-4, the J call TRBJ1-2; D gene ambiguous. The ends were cut back, 3 bases at V and 3 bases at J, with 8 bases in the middle. The CDR3 covers 13 residues.